The clone carrying this T cell receptor beta chain was recorded many times. Each cDNA molecule carried a unique molecular identifier. TCRdb ran MiXCR on the 5' RACE reads and lists one entry per CDR3 protein. The sample includes 50,000 to 60,000 distinct CDR3 sequences, more than 6.5% of them seen just once. The sample belongs to a study of early T cells in non-severe SARS-CoV-2 infection. Across the whole study: Sequencing was performed on bulk RNA from unsorted whole blood, leaving chains unpaired.

Sequences were derived from whole blood, sampled at baseline. The TCR originated in an adult who was a healthcare worker with PCR-confirmed SARS-CoV-2 infection or an uninfected control (not recorded which).

In DNA, the CDR3 is TGTGCCAGCAGCTTAACACCCTATACCATCCCGAACACCGGGGAGCTGTTTTTT. Translation: CASSLTPYTIPNTGELFF. The V gene is TRBV7-6, the J gene TRBJ2-2; D is unclear. CDR1 SGHVS and CDR2 FNYEAQ come from the germline V gene. V was clipped by 2 bases and J by 0 bases, with 16 bases between them. This CDR3 region has 18 residues.